This T cell receptor (beta chain) is drawn from a study of blood T cell repertoires in COVID-19. V gave up 7 bases and J gave up 6 bases, with 13 bases separating them. Germline V lookup: CDR1 MNHEY, CDR2 SVGAGI. The CDR3 runs 12 residues. Produced via immunoSEQ multiplex PCR; TCRdb's table is partial and in-frame only. Altogether about 100,000 clones are present, over 65% being singletons, with the ten largest covering roughly 13%. This chain uses TRBV6-5 with TRBJ2-7, with D maybe TRBD2 (6 bases). The sample was peripheral blood. This TCR was recovered from a human donor in a cohort sampled during active COVID-19. CDR3 nucleotide sequence: TGTGCCAGCACCCCGATCGGGGGCGAGCAGTACTTC. It is translated as CASTPIGGEQYF.